These T cell receptor beta chains were read from a single sample in a study of blood T cell repertoires in COVID-19. Clones were sequenced by immunoSEQ multiplex PCR, and TCRdb holds only the in-frame ones, with some missing. In the table there are over 85,000 clones, more than 75% of which are singletons. Specimen: peripheral blood. These receptors all come from a woman aged 50 to 60 with acute or convalescent COVID-19. The CDR3 runs from the conserved cysteine through the conserved F or W. Fields, in order: D gene, V gene, clone size, J gene, CDR3 protein, CDR3 DNA. D genes are given only for firm matches. Part of the rows lack a size; the others show once, few, many or a class for expanded clones.

D: -
V: TRBV7-2
size: -
J: TRBJ1-5
CDR3: CASRHRDDQPQHF
DNA: TGTGCCAGCAGGCACAGGGACGATCAGCCCCAGCATTTT

D: TRBD2
V: TRBV5-1
size: few
J: TRBJ2-1
CDR3: CASSSGLAGGPFNEQFF
DNA: TGCGCCAGCAGTTCCGGACTAGCGGGAGGACCATTCAATGAGCAGTTCTTC

D: TRBD2
V: TRBV5-1
size: once
J: TRBJ2-1
CDR3: CASSYGLAGAYNEQFF
DNA: TGCGCCAGCAGCTACGGACTAGCGGGAGCTTACAATGAGCAGTTCTTC

D: TRBD1
V: TRBV6-5
size: -
J: TRBJ2-7
CDR3: CASGDRFREQYF
DNA: TGTGCCAGCGGGGACAGGTTTAGGGAGCAGTACTTC

D: TRBD2
V: TRBV5-4
size: -
J: TRBJ2-5
CDR3: CASSSPGGVQETQYF
DNA: TGTGCCAGCAGCTCCCCCGGGGGGGTACAAGAGACCCAGTACTTC

D: -
V: TRBV5-1
size: -
J: TRBJ1-6
CDR3: CASRHTNSPLHF
DNA: TGCGCCAGCAGACACACGAATTCACCCCTCCACTTT

D: -
V: TRBV6-5
size: -
J: TRBJ1-6
CDR3: CASSYEGGNSPLHF
DNA: TGTGCCAGCAGTTATGAGGGCGGGAATTCACCCCTCCACTTT

D: TRBD2
V: TRBV28
size: -
J: TRBJ2-3
CDR3: CASSSVTGTSGKSSTDTQYF
DNA: TGTGCCAGCAGTTCCGTCACCGGGACTAGCGGAAAATCTAGCACAGATACGCAGTATTTT

D: TRBD2
V: TRBV5-1
size: once
J: TRBJ2-2
CDR3: CASSLLAANTGELFF
DNA: TGCGCCAGCAGCCTACTAGCGGCGAACACCGGGGAGCTGTTTTTT

D: TRBD1
V: TRBV5-1
size: -
J: TRBJ2-7
CDR3: CASSLAGDRVYEQYF
DNA: TGCGCCAGCAGCTTGGCCGGGGACAGGGTCTACGAGCAGTACTTC

D: TRBD2
V: TRBV6-6
size: -
J: TRBJ2-7
CDR3: CASTPTRLAGSSEQYF
DNA: TGTGCCAGCACCCCTACCCGACTAGCGGGAAGTAGTGAGCAGTACTTC

D: TRBD2
V: TRBV7-9
size: -
J: TRBJ2-5
CDR3: CASSLAPGLATKETQYF
DNA: TGTGCCAGCAGCTTAGCTCCGGGACTAGCGACCAAAGAGACCCAGTACTTC

D: TRBD2
V: TRBV2
size: -
J: TRBJ2-1
CDR3: CASSPGTSSTNEQFF
DNA: TGTGCCAGCAGTCCCGGGACTAGTTCGACGAATGAGCAGTTCTTC

D: TRBD1
V: TRBV5-1
size: -
J: TRBJ1-2
CDR3: CASTIDRGVSYTF
DNA: TGCGCCAGCACCATCGACAGGGGGGTGAGCTACACCTTC

D: -
V: TRBV7-2
size: -
J: TRBJ1-3
CDR3: CASSSLGIPSGNTIYF
DNA: TGTGCCAGCAGCTCCCTCGGGATACCCTCTGGAAACACCATATATTTT

D: -
V: TRBV4-1
size: -
J: TRBJ1-6
CDR3: CASSQDTPSSYNSPLHF
DNA: TGCGCCAGCAGCCAAGACACGCCGAGCTCCTATAATTCACCCCTCCACTTT

D: TRBD2
V: TRBV7-9
size: few
J: TRBJ2-3
CDR3: CASSLAGRADTQYF
DNA: TGTGCCAGCAGCTTAGCAGGGAGGGCAGATACGCAGTATTTT

D: -
V: TRBV20-1
size: -
J: TRBJ1-5
CDR3: CSASTPAGYQPQHF
DNA: TGCAGTGCTAGTACGCCCGCAGGGTATCAGCCCCAGCATTTT

D: -
V: TRBV9
size: once
J: TRBJ2-7
CDR3: CASSVDRGYEQYF
DNA: TGTGCCAGCAGCGTAGACCGGGGTTACGAGCAGTACTTC

D: TRBD2
V: TRBV30
size: -
J: TRBJ2-7
CDR3: CAWSGGGTYEQYF
DNA: TGTGCCTGGAGTGGCGGGGGGACCTACGAGCAGTACTTC

D: -
V: TRBV30
size: -
J: TRBJ1-6
CDR3: CAWSRGVVYNSPLHF
DNA: TGTGCCTGGAGTCGGGGGGTGGTCTATAATTCACCCCTCCACTTT

D: TRBD1
V: TRBV15
size: -
J: TRBJ2-7
CDR3: CATSRAGQGYEQYF
DNA: TGTGCCACCAGCAGAGCCGGACAGGGTTACGAGCAGTACTTC

D: -
V: TRBV10-3
size: -
J: TRBJ1-5
CDR3: CAISGRDTQPQHF
DNA: TGTGCCATCAGTGGCAGGGATACTCAGCCCCAGCATTTT

D: TRBD1
V: TRBV2
size: -
J: TRBJ1-1
CDR3: CASSEAPRTGTAFF
DNA: TGTGCCAGCAGTGAAGCGCCCCGGACAGGGACAGCTTTCTTT

D: -
V: TRBV27
size: -
J: TRBJ1-2
CDR3: CASRQGWDGYTF
DNA: TGTGCCAGCAGGCAGGGTTGGGATGGCTACACCTTC

D: TRBD1
V: TRBV6-6
size: once
J: TRBJ2-2
CDR3: CASSYGTGVGELFF
DNA: TGTGCCAGCAGTTACGGGACAGGGGTCGGGGAGCTGTTTTTT

D: -
V: TRBV7-9
size: -
J: TRBJ2-1
CDR3: CASCPSWDSVNEQFF
DNA: TGTGCCAGCTGCCCTTCCTGGGACTCCGTTAATGAGCAGTTCTTC

D: TRBD1
V: TRBV19
size: -
J: TRBJ1-2
CDR3: CASRPGGRNYGYTF
DNA: TGTGCCAGTAGACCAGGGGGACGAAACTATGGCTACACCTTC

D: -
V: TRBV6-1
size: -
J: TRBJ1-1
CDR3: CASSDWAFNTEAFF
DNA: TGTGCCAGCAGTGATTGGGCCTTCAACACTGAAGCTTTCTTT

D: -
V: TRBV2
size: -
J: TRBJ1-2
CDR3: CASSEIQGSGYTF
DNA: TGTGCCAGCAGTGAAATCCAGGGGAGCGGCTACACCTTC

D: TRBD2
V: TRBV7-2
size: -
J: TRBJ2-7
CDR3: CASSLSLAGAQGEQYF
DNA: TGTGCCAGCAGCTTAAGCCTAGCGGGTGCTCAGGGCGAGCAGTACTTC